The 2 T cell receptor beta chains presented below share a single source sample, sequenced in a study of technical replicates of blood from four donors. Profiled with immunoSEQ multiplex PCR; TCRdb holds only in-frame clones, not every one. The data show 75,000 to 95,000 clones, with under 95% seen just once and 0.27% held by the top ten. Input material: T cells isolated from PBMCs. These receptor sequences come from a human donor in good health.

The CDR3 region has the DNA TGCAGTGCCCTTAGCTCCTACGAGCAGTACTTC. The encoded protein is CSALSSYEQYF. V gene TRBV20-1 combines with J gene TRBJ2-7, with D unresolved. The CDR3 is made up of 11 amino acids. Germline V gene data show CDR1 as DFQATT and CDR2 as SNEGSKA (reference sequence). With 6 bases removed from V and 0 bases from J, the gap between germline ends came to 6 bases.

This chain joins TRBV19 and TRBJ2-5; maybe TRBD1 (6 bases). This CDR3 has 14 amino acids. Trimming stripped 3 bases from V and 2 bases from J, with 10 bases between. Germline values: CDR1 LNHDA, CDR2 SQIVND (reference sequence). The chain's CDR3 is CASSIWQGQETQYF. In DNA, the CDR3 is TGTGCCAGTAGTATTTGGCAGGGGCAAGAGACCCAGTACTTC.